There are a few counts of the clone carrying this T cell receptor beta chain. Its antigen is not known. The germline gives CDR1 LGHDT, CDR2 YNNKEL (reference sequence). Trimming took off 1 base at V and 5 bases at J, with 17 bases between the two ends. This CDR3 comprises 16 residues. Time point reported: sample taken at primary tumor resection. TCRdb itself ran the 5' RACE reads through MiXCR, one entry per CDR3 protein. This table holds 100,000 or so distinct CDR3 sequences, roughly 4.5% found once. This entry belongs to a study of spatial heterogeneity in lung cancer. Findings and limits, study-wide: Tumoral mutation counts were tracked by counts of expanded intratumoral alpha and beta TCRs.

The sequencing here drew on lung tumor tissue, taken at surgery. This TCR was sampled from a male donor with early-stage non-small cell lung cancer. V usage is TRBV3-1 and J usage is TRBJ2-5; a possible D gene is TRBD2 (6 bases). CDR3 amino acids: CASSQAGPSGVETQYF. The CDR3 DNA follows: TGTGCCAGCAGCCAAGCCGGGCCCTCGGGGGTGGAGACCCAGTACTTC.